Listed here are 11 T cell receptor beta chains from one sample, sequenced in a study of blood T cells in healthy people across ages. Using a J-beta primer mix together with a sample-barcoded 5' primer, a second PCR was run for 7 to 11 cycles. TCRdb re-derived calls from the 5' RACE reads in MiXCR, one entry per CDR3 protein. The sample includes roughly 1,100,000 distinct CDR3 sequences, approximately 25% of them seen just once. This same sample was also part of a study on T cells of mothers and their children.

The specimen was blood. The source is a girl aged 2 to 10 in good health.

This clonotype has a count of ten or more. V usage is TRBV12-3 or TRBV12-4 and J usage is TRBJ2-1; D call uncertain. V was pared by 0 bases and J by 8 bases, with 5 bases between. CDR3 size: 12 residues. CDR3 residues: CASSLAVDEQFF. The DNA of the CDR3 is TGTGCCAGCAGTTTAGCGGTGGATGAGCAGTTCTTC.

The V gene is TRBV7-2, the J gene TRBJ2-3; TRBD2 matches 12 bases. The CDR3 sequence is 16 residues long. V shed 4 bases, J shed 4 bases, and the junction held 6 bases outside the gene matches. Germline CDR1 is SGHTA and CDR2 is FQGNSA. This chain's CDR3 is CASSSRLAGEADTQYF. DNA for the CDR3: TGTGCCAGCAGCTCCCGACTAGCGGGAGAGGCAGATACGCAGTATTTT.

In its sample, this clonotype was seen a few times. The chain is built from TRBV7-2 and TRBJ2-5, with TRBD2 identical over 11 bases. The germline gives CDR1 SGHTA, CDR2 FQGNSA. V lost 6 bases, J lost 5 bases, and 5 bases stayed unmatched. The CDR3 runs 14 residues. CDR3 amino acids: CASRPTSGEETQYF. The CDR3 nucleotides are TGTGCCAGCAGACCGACTAGCGGGGAGGAGACCCAGTACTTC.

This sequence joins TRBV4-1 and TRBJ1-1; D ambiguous. Trimming removed 1 base at V and 0 bases at J, with 9 bases between. The CDR3 totals 15 residues. The germline gives CDR1 MGHRA, CDR2 YSYEKL. The CDR3: CASSQVLGLNTEAFF. DNA of the CDR3: TGCGCCAGCAGCCAAGTCCTCGGTCTGAACACTGAAGCTTTCTTT.

V usage is TRBV7-9 and J usage is TRBJ1-4, with TRBD1 matching 8 bases. The CDR3 runs to 15 residues. V lost 5 bases, J lost 6 bases, and 8 bases stayed unmatched. Germline V gene data show CDR1 as SEHNR and CDR2 as FQNEAQ (reference sequence). DNA for the CDR3: TGTGCCAGCAGCCCCGGCCGGGACAGGCATGAAAAACTGTTTTTT. This translates into CASSPGRDRHEKLFF.

This clonotype was observed a few times. The chain combines TRBV6-1 with TRBJ2-5; 8 bases are shared with TRBD1. Trimming removed 0 bases from V and 5 bases from J; junction bases left unmatched: 5. Germline-derived CDR1 and CDR2 are MNHNS and SASEGT. The CDR3 extends over 15 amino acids. In DNA, the CDR3 is TGTGCCAGCAGTGAAGCGATAACAGGGGGGGAGACCCAGTACTTC. This translates into CASSEAITGGETQYF.

This clonotype has only a few counts. The genes are TRBV7-9 and TRBJ2-2, with D tentatively TRBD1 or TRBD2 (5 bases each). Trimming took off 5 bases at V and 0 bases at J, with 13 bases between the two ends. Germline CDR1 reads SEHNR; CDR2 reads FQNEAQ (reference sequence). The CDR3 is 16 amino acids. In nucleotides, the CDR3 is TGTGCCAGCAGCCCCCGGGACGGCTCGAACACCGGGGAGCTGTTTTTT. Its translation is CASSPRDGSNTGELFF.

V gene TRBV14 combines with J gene TRBJ1-1; TRBD1 might be the D (6 bases). The CDR3 sequence is 18 residues long. V was cut by 1 base and J by 5 bases, with 23 bases left in between. The V gene's germline CDR1 is SGHDN and CDR2 FVKESK. Here the CDR3 DNA reads TGTGCCAGCAGCCAAGTACGAGGGGGAACTCCTTTGGGGACTGAAGCTTTCTTT. It codes for CASSQVRGGTPLGTEAFF.

This clonotype was counted only a few times. The chain combines TRBV3-1 with TRBJ2-1; D not certain. The CDR3 is made up of 13 amino acids. Looked up from germline, CDR1 is LGHDT and CDR2 is YNNKEL (reference sequence). Deletions cut 6 bases from V and 4 bases from J, with 10 bases between. CDR3: CASRHDYYNEQFF. CDR3 DNA sequence: TGTGCCAGCAGACACGATTATTACAATGAGCAGTTCTTC.

There are a few counts of this clonotype. The chain combines TRBV15 with TRBJ2-7, with TRBD2 matching over 8 bases. The CDR3 consists of 15 residues. Germline loops: CDR1 LNHNV, CDR2 YYDKDF (reference sequence). With V trimmed by 3 bases and J by 0 bases, 4 bases remained unmatched. The CDR3 spells CATSRETSASYEQYF. As DNA, the CDR3 is TGTGCCACCAGCAGGGAGACTAGCGCCTCCTACGAGCAGTACTTC.

This chain connects TRBV29-1 to TRBJ1-1; D call uncertain. The CDR3 has 12 residues. V lost 5 bases, J lost 0 bases, and 7 bases lay in between. Germline CDR1 and CDR2: SQVTM and ANQGSEA. CDR3 region: CSVRRLNTEAFF. Written as DNA, the CDR3 is TGCAGCGTTAGACGGCTGAACACTGAAGCTTTCTTT.